The 27 T cell receptor beta chains below were found in one sample sequenced in a study of T cell changes during pregnancy in multiple sclerosis. Assay used: immunoSEQ multiplex PCR; TCRdb lists only in-frame clones, some missing. The sample records 50,000 or so clones, more than 85% being singletons. The source material was peripheral blood, sampled after pregnancy. Receptors were obtained from a female donor in good health, enrolled as a control in a pregnancy study.

This chain uses TRBV6-5 with TRBJ2-3; 12 bases align to TRBD2. This CDR3 is built from 14 residues. J lost 5 bases, V lost 8 bases, and 5 bases had no gene match. Germline CDR1 is MNHEY and CDR2 is SVGAGI. Here the CDR3 reads CASSSGGAKDTQYF. The DNA of the CDR3 is TGTGCCAGCTCTAGCGGGGGGGCGAAAGATACGCAGTATTTT.

The chain has TRBV13 and TRBJ1-5; D is uncertain. Trimming stripped 0 bases from V and 7 bases from J, with 7 bases between. The germline CDR1 and CDR2 sequences are PRHDT and FYEKMQ (reference sequence). This CDR3 contains 13 residues. Written as DNA, the CDR3 is TGTGCCAGCAGCTTAGGGGGCTTGCAGCCCCAGCATTTT. This translates into CASSLGGLQPQHF.

V gene TRBV4-2 combines with J gene TRBJ2-3, with D possibly matching TRBD2 (5 bases). Germline V CDR1 and CDR2: LGHNA, YNFKEQ. Trimming took off 1 base at V and 2 bases at J, with 7 bases between the two ends. This CDR3 region has 14 residues. The CDR3 DNA follows: TGTGCCAGCAGCCAAGGAGGGCCCACAGATACGCAGTATTTT. This encodes CASSQGGPTDTQYF.

This clone was observed a handful of times. The chain joins TRBV21-1 to TRBJ2-1; the table gives TRBD2 as D, unverified against the DNA. TRBV21-1 is marked as a pseudogene. The CDR3 runs to 18 residues. CDR3 sequence (DNA): TGTGCCAGCAGCAAAGACTCTGACCTACCTAGCTTCGGCAATGAGCAGTTCTTC. Its protein product is CASSKDSDLPSFGNEQFF.

This clone was recorded only once. The V call is TRBV28, the J call TRBJ1-3; 7 positions agree with TRBD1. The CDR3 length is 15 residues. The ends lost 5 bases at V and 2 bases at J; junction bases unmatched: 6. CDR1 and CDR2 (germline): MDHEN, SYDVKM. The CDR3 loop is CASSQGGEAGNTIYF. CDR3 in DNA: TGTGCCAGCAGTCAAGGGGGCGAGGCTGGAAACACCATATATTTT.

The chain links TRBV25-1 to TRBJ1-2; D unclear. Trimming took off 5 bases at V and 0 bases at J, with 4 bases between the two ends. The CDR3 length is 12 residues. The V gene's germline CDR1 is MGHDK and CDR2 SYGVNS. CDR3 DNA sequence: TGTGCCAGCAGTCAGGCTAACTATGGCTACACCTTC. Translating gives CASSQANYGYTF.

CDR3: CASSLTSGGRLDTQYF. The CDR3 nucleotides are TGTGCCAGCAGCCTGACTAGCGGGGGAAGATTGGATACGCAGTATTTT. The chain employs TRBV27 and TRBJ2-3; 12 bases are a match to TRBD2. V gave up 6 bases and J gave up 6 bases; unmatched junction bases: 10. This CDR3 has 16 amino acids. Looked up from germline, CDR1 is MNHEY and CDR2 is SMNVEV (reference sequence).

The chain employs TRBV7-2 and TRBJ2-7; 10 bases are a match to TRBD1. The V segment lost 5 bases and the J segment 4 bases; nucleotides outside the gene matches: 8. The CDR3 spans 15 residues. Germline CDR1 and CDR2: SGHTA and FQGNSA. CDR3 protein: CASSPTTGGAYEQYF. The CDR3 nucleotides read TGTGCCAGCAGCCCTACGACAGGGGGCGCATACGAGCAGTACTTC.

The rearrangement uses TRBV5-1 and TRBJ2-3; D is undetermined. Germline V gene sequence: CDR1 SGHRS, CDR2 YFSETQ. The CDR3 loop spans 14 amino acids. V lost 0 bases and J 1 base, leaving 6 bases between the germline ends. CDR3 sequence reads: CASSLVSRTDTQYF. CDR3 in DNA: TGCGCCAGCAGCTTGGTGTCTCGCACAGATACGCAGTATTTT.

This sequence joins TRBV11-3 and TRBJ2-7, with a possible D match to TRBD1 (6 bases). V lost 4 bases and J lost 2, with 12 bases in between. Germline values: CDR1 SGHNT, CDR2 YENEEA. The CDR3 contains 14 residues. The chain's CDR3 is CASSSTGNPYEQYF. Here the CDR3 DNA reads TGTGCCAGCAGCTCCACAGGGAATCCCTACGAGCAGTACTTC.

A remark on this clone: The sample has other DNA sequences that encode this CDR3 too. The CDR3 here is CASSELAGGYNEQFF. In nucleotides, the CDR3 is TGTGCCAGCAGTGAACTAGCGGGAGGCTACAATGAGCAGTTCTTC. The chain uses TRBV6-1 and TRBJ2-1; TRBD2 matches 11 bases. CDR1 is MNHNS, CDR2 SASEGT, per germline. This CDR3 region has 15 residues. V trimming: 2 bases; J trimming: 3 bases; junction bases outside the gene matches: 0.

This chain uses TRBV19 with TRBJ2-7; D is perhaps TRBD1 (6 bases). V was clipped by 10 bases and J by 5 bases, with 9 bases between them. Germline V CDR1 and CDR2: LNHDA, SQIVND (reference sequence). This CDR3 comprises 10 residues. The CDR3 region is CATRGHEQYF. The DNA of the CDR3 is TGTGCCACCAGGGGCCACGAGCAGTACTTC. Based on the CDR3 plus reference TRBV19 and TRBJ2-7, the full variable domain is DGGITQSPKYLFRKEGQNVTLSCEQNLNHDAMYWYRQDPGQGLRLIYYSQIVNDFQKGDIAEGYSVSREKKESFPLTVTSAQKNPTAFYLCATRGHEQYFGPGTRLTVT.

This chain links TRBV6-5 with TRBJ1-2; D is ambiguous. Trimming cost V 0 bases and J 1 base, with 9 bases left between them. The CDR3 sequence is 15 residues long. The germline gives CDR1 MNHEY, CDR2 SVGAGI. The chain's CDR3 is CASSYSGTDNYGYTF. The CDR3 region has the DNA TGTGCCAGCAGTTACTCGGGCACTGATAACTATGGCTACACCTTC.

V is TRBV10-3 and J is TRBJ2-7; TRBD2 matches 7 bases. The germline V gene encodes CDR1 ENHRY and CDR2 SYGVKD. Losses at the gene ends were 4 bases for V and 4 bases for J; bases not matched to a gene: 7. The CDR3 is 14 residues long. CDR3 sequence (DNA): TGTGCCATCAGTGGCGGGCAGGGAGGGTACGAGCAGTACTTC. Translating it yields CAISGGQGGYEQYF.

The rearrangement joins TRBV2 to TRBJ2-7; 7 bases map to TRBD1. The CDR3 loop spans 13 amino acids. Germline assignment: CDR1 SNHLY and CDR2 FYNNEI. V lost 8 bases and J lost 2; bases outside the gene matches: 6. This CDR3 reads CASLRTGAYEQYF. CDR3 coding DNA: TGTGCCAGCTTACGGACAGGAGCCTACGAGCAGTACTTC.

A word on this clone: The junction departs from the called germline gene at one end, perhaps through a read error. The rearrangement links TRBV29-1 to TRBJ1-1; a possible D gene is TRBD1 (6 bases). Per the germline V gene, CDR1 is SQVTM and CDR2 is ANQGSEA. The CDR3 spans 12 residues. Written as DNA, the CDR3 is TGCAGCGCGCGGACAGCTTACACTGAAACTTTCTTT. Amino acid sequence: CSARTAYTETFF.

The chain joins TRBV19 to TRBJ2-3; D perhaps matches TRBD2 (6 bases). V was cut by 5 bases and J by 4 bases, with 19 bases left in between. The CDR3 sequence is 16 residues long. The germline V gene encodes CDR1 LNHDA and CDR2 SQIVND (reference sequence). CDR3 bases: TGTGCCAGTAGTGGGGGGTCTTCTTATCCCCCAGATACGCAGTATTTT. This sequence encodes CASSGGSSYPPDTQYF.

The genes are TRBV4-1 and TRBJ2-1, with 11 bases lining up with TRBD1. V shed 1 base, J shed 8 bases, and the junction held 7 bases outside the gene matches. CDR3 length: 16 amino acids. Germline CDR1 and CDR2: MGHRA and YSYEKL. The CDR3 loop is CASSQGDRGNFDEQFF. CDR3 DNA sequence: TGCGCCAGCAGCCAAGGGGACAGGGGGAATTTCGATGAGCAGTTCTTC.

This clone was found once. V and J are TRBV5-4 and TRBJ2-2; 8 nucleotides line up with TRBD1. The length of the CDR3 is 16 residues. The V gene's germline CDR1 is SGHNT and CDR2 YYREEE (reference sequence). J was trimmed by 0 bases and V by 7 bases; bases with no gene match: 8. CDR3 sequence: CASRDRRDANTGELFF. The CDR3 DNA sequence: TGTGCCAGCCGGGACAGGAGGGACGCGAACACCGGGGAGCTGTTTTTT.

J is TRBJ1-3 and V is TRBV4-3; D is perhaps TRBD1 (6 bases). Trimming took 4 bases from V and 2 from J, leaving 12 bases between them. CDR3 length equals 15 residues. Germline V CDR1 and CDR2: LGHNA, YSLEER. The CDR3 sequence: CASSLKPGAGNTIYF. CDR3 nucleotides: TGCGCCAGCAGCCTCAAGCCAGGGGCTGGAAACACCATATATTTT.

A few counts support this clone. The V call is TRBV28, the J call TRBJ1-2, with TRBD1 matching over 7 bases. The CDR3 has 13 residues. Losses at the gene ends were 3 bases for V and 6 bases for J; bases not matched to a gene: 4. The germline V gene has CDR1 MDHEN and CDR2 SYDVKM. CDR3 sequence (DNA): TGTGCCAGCAGTTTGATACAGGGGAATGGCTACACCTTC. Its translation is CASSLIQGNGYTF.

The V and J genes are TRBV18 and TRBJ1-6; D gene ambiguous. CDR1 KGHSH and CDR2 LQKENI come from the germline V gene. Trimming removed 3 bases at V and 6 bases at J, with 15 bases between. CDR3 size: 16 residues. The CDR3, as DNA: TGTGCCAGCTCACCCGACTTGGACGGAGGTAATTCACCCCTCCACTTT. Translating gives CASSPDLDGGNSPLHF. Supplemented by reference TRBV18 and TRBJ1-6, the full variable domain reads NAGVMQNPRHLVRRRGQEARLRCSPMKGHSHVYWYRQLPEEGLKFMVYLQKENIIDESGMPKERFSAEFPKEGPSILRIQQVVRGDSAAYFCASSPDLDGGNSPLHFGNGTRLTVT.

This clone was seen just once. The V and J genes are TRBV30 and TRBJ2-7, with D tentatively TRBD2 (6 bases). From germline, CDR1 is GTSNPN and CDR2 SVGIG (reference sequence). This CDR3 is built from 16 residues. V was clipped by 0 bases and J by 0 bases, with 15 bases between them. CDR3: CAWSVPYAGSSYEQYF. DNA of the CDR3: TGTGCCTGGAGTGTACCATACGCGGGGAGCTCCTACGAGCAGTACTTC.

As concerns this clone: Other DNA sequences in this sample translate to the same CDR3. The chain employs TRBV29-1 and TRBJ2-7, with D possibly TRBD2 on 7 matching bases. This CDR3 spans 13 amino acids. V was pared by 7 bases and J by 6 bases, with 19 bases between. The germline V gene encodes CDR1 SQVTM and CDR2 ANQGSEA. CDR3 sequence: CSAPVGGAGEQYF. The CDR3 DNA reads as TGCAGCGCCCCCGTTGGGGGGGCGGGCGAGCAGTACTTC.

The genes are TRBV2 and TRBJ2-1; 9 bases fit TRBD2. The CDR3 is 15 amino acids. The V gene's germline CDR1 is SNHLY and CDR2 FYNNEI. Trimming at V came to 9 bases and at J to 8 bases, leaving 14 bases not matched to a gene. The CDR3 DNA reads as TGTGCCAGTGTGGCGGGAGGGTCCTTCGGCGATGAGCAGTTCTTC. This codes for CASVAGGSFGDEQFF.

J is TRBJ2-1 and V is TRBV5-5; D gene uncertain. Trimming removed 2 bases from V and 2 bases from J, with 8 bases in between. CDR1 and CDR2 (germline): SGHKS, YYEKEE (reference sequence). The CDR3 is 14 amino acids. CDR3 residues: CASSLEKTYNEQFF. The CDR3 nucleotides are TGTGCCAGCAGCTTAGAGAAGACCTACAATGAGCAGTTCTTC.

The J gene is TRBJ1-1, the V gene TRBV29-1; TRBD1 agrees at 11 bases. J was trimmed by 4 bases and V by 4 bases; bases with no gene match: 5. The CDR3 sequence is 14 residues long. Germline V gene sequence: CDR1 SQVTM, CDR2 ANQGSEA. CDR3 sequence reads: CSVGTGGWVTEAFF. CDR3 nucleotides: TGCAGCGTTGGGACAGGGGGCTGGGTCACTGAAGCTTTCTTT.